This TCR beta chain is drawn from a study of metastatic and nonmetastatic thyroid tumors. TCRdb recomputed clones from the PCR reads via MiXCR. This repertoire shows approximately 5,800 clones, 25% to 30% found once; its top ten account for 47%. In its sample, this clone was seen a few times. Patients had received no treatment of any kind before thyroid surgery. The sequence derives from a female donor with papillary thyroid cancer or a benign thyroid nodule (not recorded which). Some clones in this sample may be carry-over from other donors' samples. The sample taken for sequencing was adjacent normal tissue.

The CDR3 here is CASSFTWGNGYTF. CDR3 DNA sequence: TGTGCCAGCAGCTTTACATGGGGAAATGGCTACACCTTC. The rearrangement links TRBV27 to TRBJ1-2; D is uncertain. Germline CDR1 is MNHEY and CDR2 is SMNVEV (reference sequence). This CDR3 is built from 13 residues. Trimming stripped 6 bases from V and 6 bases from J, with 14 bases between.